What follows are 2 T cell receptor beta chains derived from one specimen sequenced in a study of cytomegalovirus exposure and HLA in healthy donors. With 60 Vbeta and 13 Jbeta primers, the PCR was carried out. Generated by immunoSEQ multiplex PCR, the TCRdb table keeps only in-frame clones and is missing some. The sample yields about 200,000 clones, 65% to 85% seen once. The sample comprised PBMCs. These receptors all stem from a woman aged 25 to 39 in good health and CMV-seronegative.

The chain uses TRBV6-5 and TRBJ1-2; a possible D gene is TRBD1 (5 bases). The CDR3 covers 13 residues. V was trimmed by 2 bases and J by 6 bases, leaving 10 bases between them. Per germline, CDR1 MNHEY and CDR2 SVGAGI. The CDR3 coding sequence is TGTGCCAGCAGTTACCGATGGGGGGATGGCTACACCTTC. Its protein is CASSYRWGDGYTF.

As to this clone: At the DNA level, this CDR3 is encoded by other sequences in the same sample as well. This chain connects TRBV5-1 to TRBJ2-2; weak D call: TRBD1 (5 bases). Germline loops: CDR1 SGHRS, CDR2 YFSETQ. This CDR3 is built from 14 residues. With 0 bases removed from V and 6 bases from J, the gap between germline ends came to 9 bases. The CDR3 DNA sequence: TGCGCCAGCAGCTTGGGACAAGGGGCCGGGGAGCTGTTTTTT. This gives the protein CASSLGQGAGELFF.